The 29 T cell receptor beta chains below were found in one sample sequenced in a study of cytomegalovirus exposure and HLA in healthy donors. Use of 60 Vbeta and 13 Jbeta primers characterized the PCR. The assay was immunoSEQ multiplex PCR, and TCRdb's table has in-frame clones only and misses some. In the table there are about 150,000 clones, about 80% of which are singletons. The sequenced sample was PBMCs. The receptors here all came from a young man in good health and CMV-seropositive.

The CDR3 sequence is CASRGTGTSGSGGGRQIHWEQFF. The DNA for the CDR3 is TGTGCCAGTAGAGGGACCGGGACTAGCGGGAGTGGTGGGGGAAGACAAATCCACTGGGAGCAGTTCTTC. The chain uses TRBV19 and TRBJ2-1; 14 nucleotides agree with TRBD2. J gave up 10 bases and V 6 bases, and 32 bases lay outside the gene matches. Germline V CDR1 and CDR2: LNHDA, SQIVND (reference sequence). The CDR3 runs to 23 residues.

This clone was picked up a small number of times. CDR3 nucleotides: TGTGCCAGCAGCCAGGGAGGGGGGCGCTTCTACGAGCAGTACTTC. Translating gives CASSQGGGRFYEQYF. V is TRBV5-4 and J is TRBJ2-5; TRBD2 might be the D (7 bases). The J call may be incorrect, as the DNA end agrees better with TRBJ2-7. The CDR3 runs 15 residues. CDR1 is SGHNT and CDR2 is YYREEE in the germline V gene (reference sequence).

The chain joins TRBV5-6 to TRBJ1-5; 10 bases are a match to TRBD1. This CDR3 contains 17 residues. Germline CDR1 reads SGHDT; CDR2 reads YYEEEE. V dropped 3 bases and J dropped 2; count of bases not matched to a gene: 8. The CDR3 sequence is CASSYMTGGGGNQPQHF. CDR3 sequence (DNA): TGTGCCAGCAGCTATATGACAGGGGGCGGTGGCAATCAGCCCCAGCATTTT.

As regards this clone: Other DNA sequences in this sample translate to the same CDR3. The chain carries TRBV7-2 and TRBJ1-4, with 9 bases that match TRBD1. The V gene end was trimmed by 5 bases and the J gene end by 7 bases; junction bases not matched to a gene: 8. This CDR3 region has 15 residues. The germline gives CDR1 SGHTA, CDR2 FQGNSA. DNA of the CDR3: TGTGCCAGCAGCCTCGGGGGACAGGGAGGTGAAAAACTGTTTTTT. It translates to CASSLGGQGGEKLFF.

The rearrangement joins TRBV4-3 to TRBJ2-3, with 13 bases that match TRBD2. Looked up from germline, CDR1 is LGHNA and CDR2 is YSLEER. This CDR3 comprises 18 residues. V shed 3 bases and J 0 bases; nucleotides not matched to a gene: 6. The CDR3 loop is CASSQGPLAGGSTDTQYF. The CDR3 region has the DNA TGCGCCAGCAGCCAGGGACCACTAGCGGGGGGGAGCACAGATACGCAGTATTTT.

The rearrangement links TRBV18 to TRBJ2-1; TRBD2 matches at 9 bases. The junction had 8 bases not matched to a gene; V was cut back by 3 bases and J by 8 bases. This CDR3 comprises 15 residues. Germline-derived CDR1 and CDR2 are KGHSH and LQKENI. The chain's CDR3 is CASSPEAGGLDEQFF. DNA for the CDR3: TGTGCCAGCTCACCGGAAGCGGGAGGTCTGGATGAGCAGTTCTTC.

This chain joins TRBV6-5 and TRBJ1-1; D possibly corresponds to TRBD1 (6 bases). CDR1 is MNHEY, CDR2 SVGAGI, per germline. The V and J ends lost 2 bases and 7 bases respectively, with 11 bases between them. The length of the CDR3 is 13 residues. CDR3: CASSYKGEGEAFF. The DNA for the CDR3 is TGTGCCAGCAGTTACAAGGGGGAGGGTGAAGCTTTCTTT.

The chain carries TRBV27 and TRBJ1-6; D remains ambiguous. The CDR3 length is 16 residues. The germline V gene has CDR1 MNHEY and CDR2 SMNVEV (reference sequence). The V end was cut by 4 bases, the J end by 5 bases, with 15 bases between. CDR3 sequence: CASSSWSDVHNSPLHF. The CDR3 DNA follows: TGTGCCAGCAGTTCGTGGAGCGACGTCCATAATTCACCCCTCCACTTT.

The chain couples TRBV5-1 to TRBJ2-1, with TRBD2 matching 11 bases. This CDR3 is built from 17 residues. V lost 2 bases, J lost 4 bases, and 8 bases stayed unmatched. Germline values: CDR1 SGHRS, CDR2 YFSETQ. Written as DNA, the CDR3 is TGCGCCAGCAGCTTCTTAGCGGGGGGGTCCTTTTACAATGAGCAGTTCTTC. It is translated as CASSFLAGGSFYNEQFF.

This chain uses TRBV6-5 with TRBJ2-2, with TRBD2 as a possible D gene (5 bases). The germline gives CDR1 MNHEY, CDR2 SVGAGI. Trimming stripped 5 bases from V and 5 bases from J, with 12 bases between. This CDR3 comprises 14 residues. CDR3 residues: CASSKGGETGELFF. In DNA, the CDR3 is TGTGCCAGCAGTAAGGGTGGGGAGACCGGGGAGCTGTTTTTT.

This clone showed up just a few times. V usage is TRBV9 and J usage is TRBJ1-1; TRBD1 might be the D (5 bases). The CDR3 is 18 residues long. Trimming stripped 0 bases from V and 3 bases from J, with 21 bases between. Germline CDR1 and CDR2: SGDLS and YYNGEE. The CDR3 DNA reads TGTGCCAGCAGCGTAGAGGAGATATGGAGCAGGGCCGACACTGAAGCTTTCTTT. It specifies CASSVEEIWSRADTEAFF.

The rearrangement links TRBV28 to TRBJ2-5; TRBD2 agrees at 10 bases. V trimming: 8 bases; J trimming: 0 bases; junction bases outside the gene matches: 15. From germline, CDR1 is MDHEN and CDR2 SYDVKM. The CDR3 is 18 amino acids. CDR3 residues: CASALWASGRAYQETQYF. CDR3 DNA: TGTGCCAGCGCACTCTGGGCTAGCGGGAGAGCTTACCAAGAGACCCAGTACTTC.

In its sample, this clone was seen once. V and J are TRBV2 and TRBJ2-1; possible D gene TRBD2, 5 bases. Germline CDR1 is SNHLY and CDR2 is FYNNEI. The CDR3 totals 13 residues. V dropped 8 bases and J dropped 0 bases, with 8 bases sitting between them. The CDR3 DNA reads as TGTGCCAGCGAGCGGAGCTCCTACAATGAGCAGTTCTTC. Translation gives CASERSSYNEQFF.

The chain couples TRBV11-2 to TRBJ2-1; 7 bases match TRBD2. V was clipped by 2 bases and J by 4 bases; unmatched bases: 2. This CDR3 comprises 14 residues. Germline CDR1 and CDR2: SGHAT and FQNNGV. The CDR3 sequence is CASSLLGGYNEQFF. The CDR3 bases are TGTGCCAGCAGCTTACTGGGGGGGTACAATGAGCAGTTCTTC.

This clone came up a few times. The chain links TRBV15 to TRBJ1-2, with 7 bases matching TRBD1. CDR3 length: 15 amino acids. Germline loops: CDR1 LNHNV, CDR2 YYDKDF (reference sequence). Trimming removed 4 bases from V and 2 bases from J; junction bases left unmatched: 7. The DNA for the CDR3 is TGTGCCACCAGCATTCAGAAGACAGGGAACTATGGCTACACCTTC. Residues: CATSIQKTGNYGYTF.

This chain connects TRBV27 to TRBJ1-6; 8 positions match TRBD1. Trimming cost V 7 bases and J 4 bases; bases outside gene matches: 6. The CDR3 is 15 amino acids. CDR1 is MNHEY and CDR2 is SMNVEV in the germline V gene (reference sequence). CDR3 DNA sequence: TGTGCCAGCACCCTGGGGGACAGGTATAATTCACCCCTCCACTTT. Its protein is CASTLGDRYNSPLHF.

This clone was counted a few times. The J gene is TRBJ2-7, the V gene TRBV25-1, with a possible D match to TRBD1 (5 bases). V was cut by 4 bases and J by 1 base, with 14 bases left in between. Germline CDR1 MGHDK, CDR2 SYGVNS. The CDR3 loop spans 15 amino acids. The CDR3 nucleotides read TGTGCCAGCAGTGTAGGGGTCGGTAAGTCCTACGAGCAGTACTTC. Its translation: CASSVGVGKSYEQYF.

This chain connects TRBV10-3 to TRBJ1-2; D is possibly TRBD1 (5 bases). There are 15 residues in the CDR3. Deletions cut 2 bases from V and 8 bases from J, with 18 bases between. Germline CDR1 reads ENHRY; CDR2 reads SYGVKD. CDR3 in DNA: TGTGCCATCAGTGAGGGAATCGGACAAGTCGACGGCTACACCTTC. It specifies CAISEGIGQVDGYTF.

CDR3 DNA sequence: TGTGCCAGCAGTTTATTTGGGGCCGCGGATACAGATACGCAGTATTTT. Amino acids: CASSLFGAADTDTQYF. The rearrangement uses TRBV27 and TRBJ2-3; a weak D match, TRBD1 (5 bases). The CDR3 is made up of 16 amino acids. Trimming removed 1 base from V and 3 bases from J, with 14 bases in between. In germline, CDR1 is MNHEY, CDR2 SMNVEV (reference sequence).

This clone was seen only a few times. The V gene is TRBV5-4, the J gene TRBJ2-5; a weak D match, TRBD2 (5 bases). Germline V gene sequence: CDR1 SGHNT, CDR2 YYREEE (reference sequence). The CDR3 spans 13 residues. V was pared by 4 bases and J by 5 bases, with 12 bases between. CDR3 nucleotides: TGTGCCAGCAGCATTCAGCGGTCGGAGACCCAGTACTTC. The encoded protein is CASSIQRSETQYF.

This clone was observed a few times. The rearrangement joins TRBV27 to TRBJ2-3, with D possibly being TRBD2 (5 bases). Trimming shortened V by 10 bases and J by 0 bases, and 23 bases separated the two germline ends. CDR3 size: 17 residues. Germline loops: CDR1 MNHEY, CDR2 SMNVEV (reference sequence). The chain's CDR3 is CATTGSAGPTSTDTQYF. CDR3 DNA: TGTGCCACTACGGGGTCCGCCGGGCCTACCAGCACAGATACGCAGTATTTT.

This chain connects TRBV10-3 to TRBJ1-1; no clear D gene. V was trimmed by 10 bases and J by 2 bases, leaving 11 bases between them. CDR1 is ENHRY and CDR2 is SYGVKD in the germline V gene. CDR3 length: 12 amino acids. CDR3 residues: CATGTENTEAFF. In nucleotides, the CDR3 is TGTGCCACCGGAACAGAAAACACTGAAGCTTTCTTT.

V and J are TRBV28 and TRBJ1-2, with TRBD1 identical over 9 bases. CDR1 is MDHEN, CDR2 SYDVKM, per germline. The CDR3 loop spans 14 amino acids. V trimming: 6 bases; J trimming: 4 bases; junction bases outside the gene matches: 6. The DNA of the CDR3 is TGTGCCAGCAGAGCACAGGGGGCCGGCTATGGCTACACCTTC. Its translation: CASRAQGAGYGYTF.

Here the CDR3 reads CASSRGSSTDTQYF. In DNA form, the CDR3 reads TGTGCCAGCAGCCGGGGGAGTAGCACAGATACGCAGTATTTT. V gene TRBV28 combines with J gene TRBJ2-3; D might be TRBD2 (6 bases). V lost 6 bases and J 0 bases, leaving 10 bases between the germline ends. CDR1 and CDR2 from the germline V gene are MDHEN and SYDVKM. The CDR3 runs 14 residues.

This chain joins TRBV6-5 and TRBJ1-2; 8 bases fit TRBD1. Germline V lookup: CDR1 MNHEY, CDR2 SVGAGI. V dropped 5 bases and J dropped 3; count of bases not matched to a gene: 2. This CDR3 is 13 amino acids long. The CDR3 nucleotides read TGTGCCAGCAGTACGACAGGGGACTATGGCTACACCTTC. As protein: CASSTTGDYGYTF.

V is TRBV5-1 and J is TRBJ1-1, with 8 nucleotides matching TRBD1. Germline V CDR1 and CDR2: SGHRS, YFSETQ. V lost 0 bases and J lost 5; bases outside the gene matches: 6. This CDR3 comprises 15 residues. CDR3: CASSLGTGTWTEAFF. The CDR3 DNA reads as TGCGCCAGCAGCTTGGGGACAGGGACCTGGACTGAAGCTTTCTTT.

A few counts support this clone. The genes are TRBV10-2 and TRBJ2-7, with 9 bases matching TRBD2. V was pared by 0 bases and J by 6 bases, with 12 bases of the junction left unmatched. Germline V lookup: CDR1 WSHSY, CDR2 SAAADI. The CDR3 contains 17 residues. The CDR3 coding sequence is TGCGCCAGCAGTGAGTCGATATGGTCTAGCGGGAAGGGCGAGCAGTACTTC. Translation gives CASSESIWSSGKGEQYF.

The V gene is TRBV4-2, the J gene TRBJ2-1, with TRBD2 matching over 13 bases. This CDR3 contains 18 residues. Germline CDR1 reads LGHNA; CDR2 reads YNFKEQ. The V and J ends lost 3 bases and 7 bases, in that order; junction bases with no gene match: 12. The CDR3 loop reads CASSQLTSGGAVQNEQFF. The CDR3 region has the DNA TGTGCCAGCAGCCAGCTCACTAGCGGGGGGGCGGTGCAGAATGAGCAGTTCTTC.

The chain carries TRBV10-2 and TRBJ1-5; D unclear. The CDR3 covers 15 residues. The germline V gene encodes CDR1 WSHSY and CDR2 SAAADI. The V end was cut by 2 bases, the J end by 0 bases, with 8 bases between. The chain's CDR3 is CASSEEVYSNQPQHF. Here the CDR3 DNA reads TGCGCCAGCAGTGAGGAGGTATATAGCAATCAGCCCCAGCATTTT.